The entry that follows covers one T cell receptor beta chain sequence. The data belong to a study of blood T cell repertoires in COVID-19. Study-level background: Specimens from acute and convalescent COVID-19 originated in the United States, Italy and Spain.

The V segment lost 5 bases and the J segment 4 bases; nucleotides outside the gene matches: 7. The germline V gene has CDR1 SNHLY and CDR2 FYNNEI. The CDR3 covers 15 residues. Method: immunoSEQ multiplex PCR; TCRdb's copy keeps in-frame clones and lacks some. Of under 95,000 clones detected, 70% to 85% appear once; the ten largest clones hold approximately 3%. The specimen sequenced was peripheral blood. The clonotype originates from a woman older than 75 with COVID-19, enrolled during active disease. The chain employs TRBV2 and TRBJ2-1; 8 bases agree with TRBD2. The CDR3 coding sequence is TGTGCCAGCAGTCCAAGCGGGAGACCTTACAATGAGCAGTTCTTC. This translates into CASSPSGRPYNEQFF.